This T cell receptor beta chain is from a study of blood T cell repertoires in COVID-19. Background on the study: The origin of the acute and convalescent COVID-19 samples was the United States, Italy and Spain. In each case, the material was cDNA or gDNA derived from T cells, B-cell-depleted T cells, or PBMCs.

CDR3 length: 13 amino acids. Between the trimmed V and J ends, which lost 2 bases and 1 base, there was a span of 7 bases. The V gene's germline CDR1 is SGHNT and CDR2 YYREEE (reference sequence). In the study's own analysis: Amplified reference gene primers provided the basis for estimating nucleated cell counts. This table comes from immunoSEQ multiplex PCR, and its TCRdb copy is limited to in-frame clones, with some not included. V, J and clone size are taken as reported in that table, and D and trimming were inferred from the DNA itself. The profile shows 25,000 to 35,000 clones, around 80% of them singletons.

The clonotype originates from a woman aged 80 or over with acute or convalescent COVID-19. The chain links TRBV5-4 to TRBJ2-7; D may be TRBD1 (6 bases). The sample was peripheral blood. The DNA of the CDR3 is TGTGCCAGCAGCTTAGGACAGTCCTACGAGCAGTACTTC. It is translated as CASSLGQSYEQYF.